The TCR beta chain described here comes from a study of cytomegalovirus exposure and HLA in healthy donors. Study-wide results and limits: It is likely that the observed cluster of highly shared sequence variants was a sequencing artifact. Later analysis associated a missense DCLRE1C variant with TCR beta V- and J-gene trimming.

From germline, CDR1 is SGHVS and CDR2 FQNEAQ. The CDR3 is 17 residues long. V shed 1 base, J shed 6 bases, and the junction held 15 bases outside the gene matches. Points on this clone: The antigen is undetermined.

Vbeta (60) and Jbeta (13) primers were used in the PCR. Assay used: immunoSEQ multiplex PCR; TCRdb lists only in-frame clones, some missing. This table has about 140,000 clones, 76% appearing once. Sample: PBMCs. The chain joins TRBV7-8 to TRBJ2-7; TRBD1 agrees at 7 bases. This receptor was identified in a male donor in good health and CMV-seronegative. CDR3 bases: TGTGCCAGCAGCTTAGTCGGACCGGGACAGTCTCGTAGCGAGCAGTACTTC. Protein: CASSLVGPGQSRSEQYF.